A single T cell receptor (beta chain) is shown here with its context. This specimen comes from a study of blood T cell repertoires in COVID-19. About the study: Sources were T cells, B-cell-depleted T cells, or PBMCs; the material itself was cDNA or gDNA.

Per the original methods: Amplification from reference gene primers served as the basis for estimated nucleated cell counts. The method was immunoSEQ multiplex PCR; TCRdb's version includes in-frame clones alone and lacks a portion of them. V and J calls and clone size come straight from that table; D and trimming were deduced from the DNA. The sample comprises 120,000 to 150,000 clones, 80% to 90% of which are singletons, and around 8% rests with the top ten. Enrolment of Seattle patients took place during active infection, and they were followed longitudinally. In germline, CDR1 is KGHDR, CDR2 SFDVKD. The CDR3 runs to 14 residues. V shed 6 bases, J shed 0 bases, and the junction held 4 bases outside the gene matches.

This TCR was sampled from a woman aged 60 to 75 with COVID-19, enrolled during active disease. The V gene is TRBV24-1, the J gene TRBJ2-7, with 7 bases lining up with TRBD2. Sequenced: peripheral blood. CDR3 amino acids: CATSSPSGSYEQYF. The CDR3 bases are TGTGCCACCAGTAGTCCTAGCGGCTCCTACGAGCAGTACTTC.